Listed below are T cell receptor beta chains from one sample, sequenced in a study of OX40 agonist ivuxolimab in advanced cancers. TCRdb keeps only in-frame clones here, not all; method: immunoSEQ multiplex PCR. The sample includes 60,000 to 75,000 clones, 70% to 90% of them seen just once. Sample: CD4+ or CD8+ T cells sorted from blood, taken in a trial of the OX40 agonist ivuxolimab. Receptors originate from an adult with an advanced solid tumor such as melanoma, head and neck, liver or kidney cancer. Each CDR3 is given without its conserved first and last residue. A clone size is listed for some rows: how often the clone was seen (once, few, many), or a class if it is expanded.

v_call clone_size cdr3_aa
TRBV2 . ASSPWTEYNQPQH
TRBV21-1 . ASRRRCSSLGDNEQF
TRBV7-2 once ASSRQLYQGTYEQY
TRBV5-1 . ASSSRESETQY
TRBV28 . ASIGQGRGETQY
TRBV27 . ASTQFPRLTSTDTQY
TRBV6-6 . ASTETGGSKNIQY
TRBV18 few ASSTGLAGGSYNEQF
TRBV5-1 . ASSPLAPQVNEQF
TRBV7-8 few ASSLAMVGNEQY